This entry is about one T cell receptor (beta chain). This clonotype was detected ten times or more. Its specific antigen is unknown. Per-nucleotide qualities are absent, and no much larger clonotype sits a single base away. V gives up 3 bases and J gives up 9 bases, and the segment between their germline ends measures 15 bases. From the cysteine up to the phenylalanine, the CDR3 has a length of 13 residues. Only the CDR3 portion is preserved as DNA: 39 bases, with reading frame beginning at the first base. CDR1 and CDR2 are drawn from the germline V gene (reference sequence): DFQATT, SNEGSKA. Receptors were amplified or captured by multiplex PCR. TCRdb lists the instrument as Illumina HiSeq 4000. TCR beta libraries were built with iRepertoire HTBI primers and Arm-PCR amplification of CDR3 regions. Gel purification was performed on PCR products prior to sequencing. Under the source paper's analysis protocol: Across samples, around 62 TRBV and 13 to 15 TRBJ segments were identified and used for gene usage analysis of CDR3 amino acid clonotypes. COPE and FqMerger were used to merge the filtered high-quality paired reads into contigs. Contigs were aligned with BLAST to IMGT TRBV, TRBD and TRBJ reference genes, and CDR3 was defined per IMGT. Any clonotype with a frequency above 0.1% was classified as a highly expanded clone. Shannon entropy served as the measure of repertoire diversity, while the Gini coefficient captured V-J evenness. Public clonotypes were defined as clonotypes shared by more than one individual. Clones were called with MiXCR by TCRdb after fastp trimmed the public reads at Q25, and only in-frame beta chains were retained. Every distinct CDR3 protein forms one entry, paired with its most common genes and DNA. None of the V and J calls come from the authors' own analysis; TCRdb made them. For this sample the table gives approximately 250,000 distinct CDR3 sequences, of which about 16% were detected only once. The ten largest account for around 20% of the sample.

Read against the paper, the sample's time point label means: newly diagnosed GD, antithyroid drugs for less than 3 months. For both TCR sequencing and RNA sequencing, RNA was extracted from PBMCs using TRIzol. The diagnosis of Graves' disease followed American Thyroid Association guidelines. Patients were recruited from an endocrinology department in Xi'an, China. From each patient, about 8.9 milliliters of peripheral blood was collected into an EDTA anticoagulant tube. Ficoll Paque Plus density gradient separation was used to isolate PBMCs, and no further T cell sorting was done. An Agilent 2100 Bioanalyzer and agarose gel were used to check RNA quality, while a NanoDrop 2000 measured RNA concentration. These data belong to a study of regulatory T cells in long-lasting Graves disease (dated by TCRdb to the early 2020s). Turning to the overall study: Newly diagnosed Graves' disease patients had taken antithyroid drugs for less than 3 months. Peripheral blood TCR sequencing and RNA sequencing compared persistent Graves' disease patients with newly diagnosed Graves' disease patients. The study took place in China and was registered as a clinical trial. A total of 33 samples were covered by TCR sequencing, comprising about 13 persistent and roughly 20 newly diagnosed Graves' disease patients.

The paper's findings and limits, for the study overall: Sequencing and analysis were limited to the TCR beta chain. Only peripheral blood was studied, because thyroid tissue, the primary lesion, was inaccessible. A larger number of public clonotypes was shared among persistent patients (more than 2,500) than among newly diagnosed patients (more than 850). The authors noted that the small sample size was a limitation that may lower accuracy. Preferential use of TRBV28, TRBJ1-2 and TRBJ2-5 was observed in persistent disease, whereas TRBV20-1 and TRBJ2-1 were favored in newly diagnosed disease. Compared with newly diagnosed patients, patients with persistent Graves' disease had lower TCR Shannon entropy and fewer highly expanded clones, which suggests clonal expansion.

The sample was peripheral blood mononuclear cells (PBMCs), taken at new diagnosis, from a patient treated with antithyroid drugs. Recombination linked TRBV20-1 to TRBJ2-1, and the D gene may be TRBD2, 5 bases matching. This TCR came from a female donor with Graves disease. The CDR3 region has the sequence CSARFLARSEQFF. In nucleotide form, the sequence is TGCAGTGCTAGGTTTCTAGCTCGGAGTGAGCAGTTCTTC.